What follows are 5 T cell receptor beta chains derived from one specimen sequenced in a study of OX40 agonist ivuxolimab in advanced cancers. Produced via immunoSEQ multiplex PCR; TCRdb's table is partial and in-frame only. The sample lists about 23,000 clones; 60% to 85% were seen once. The sample in question was CD4+ or CD8+ T cells sorted from blood, obtained in a trial of the OX40 agonist ivuxolimab. Every receptor here comes from an adult with an advanced solid tumor such as melanoma, head and neck, liver or kidney cancer.

The chain joins TRBV23-1 to TRBJ2-7, with D perhaps TRBD2 (6 bases). TRBV23-1 is an ORF; its function is uncertain. Trimming cost V 3 bases and J 3 bases, with 12 bases left between them. The CDR3 runs to 14 residues. The CDR3 nucleotides are TGCGCCAGCAGTCACAGGGAGGAGAGCTACGAGCAGTACTTC. Amino acid sequence: CASSHREESYEQYF.

The J gene is TRBJ2-5, the V gene TRBV7-9; D is tentatively TRBD1 or TRBD2 (5 bases each). Per germline, CDR1 SEHNR and CDR2 FQNEAQ (reference sequence). The CDR3 spans 11 residues. V shed 2 bases and J shed 9 bases, with 7 bases lying between them. The CDR3 bases are TGTGCCAGCAGCTTAATGGGGGCCCAGTACTTC. It is translated as CASSLMGAQYF.

The rearrangement joins TRBV2 to TRBJ2-7; D may be TRBD1 (5 bases). V was trimmed by 5 bases and J by 2 bases, leaving 16 bases between them. The V gene's germline CDR1 is SNHLY and CDR2 FYNNEI. The CDR3 is made up of 15 amino acids. CDR3 sequence: CASSSEQGIAYEQYF. The CDR3 nucleotides are TGTGCCAGCAGTTCAGAGCAGGGCATCGCCTACGAGCAGTACTTC.

The chain is built from TRBV5-1 and TRBJ1-1, with TRBD1 as a possible D gene (5 bases). The CDR3 spans 15 residues. Deletions cut 5 bases from V and 3 bases from J, with 17 bases between. Germline V gene data show CDR1 as SGHRS and CDR2 as YFSETQ. The CDR3 DNA is TGCGCCAGCAGACCATGGACCCTAGGGGACACTGAAGCTTTCTTT. Protein sequence: CASRPWTLGDTEAFF. The full variable domain, completed using reference TRBV5-1 and TRBJ1-1, is KAGVTQTPRYLIKTRGQQVTLSCSPISGHRSVSWYQQTPGQGLQFLFEYFSETQRNKGNFPGRFSGRQFSNSRSEMNVSTLELGDSALYLCASRPWTLGDTEAFFGQGTRLTVV.

For this clone: In the same sample, other DNA sequences code for this CDR3. V is TRBV18 and J is TRBJ2-1; a weak D match, TRBD2 (5 bases). Trimming took 3 bases from V and 0 from J, leaving 15 bases between them. The germline gives CDR1 KGHSH, CDR2 LQKENI. CDR3 length: 17 residues. CDR3 nucleotide sequence: TGTGCCAGCTCACCGCCGAGGGCGGTTAGCTCCTACAATGAGCAGTTCTTC. The encoded protein is CASSPPRAVSSYNEQFF.